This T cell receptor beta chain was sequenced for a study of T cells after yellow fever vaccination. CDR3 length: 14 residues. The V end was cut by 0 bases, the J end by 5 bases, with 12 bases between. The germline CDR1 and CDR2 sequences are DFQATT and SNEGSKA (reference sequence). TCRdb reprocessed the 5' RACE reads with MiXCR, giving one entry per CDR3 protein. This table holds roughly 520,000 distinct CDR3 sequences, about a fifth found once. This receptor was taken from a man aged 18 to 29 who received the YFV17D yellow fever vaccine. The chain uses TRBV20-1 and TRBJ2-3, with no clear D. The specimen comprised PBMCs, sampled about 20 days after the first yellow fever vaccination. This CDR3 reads CSARDRVVGDTQYF. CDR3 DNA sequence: TGCAGTGCTAGAGATCGCGTAGTGGGAGATACGCAGTATTTT.